This T cell receptor beta chain originates from a study of shared clonotypes between healthy human individuals. The V gene's germline CDR1 is SGHRS and CDR2 YFSETQ. V dropped 7 bases and J dropped 1 base, with 14 bases sitting between them. The CDR3 covers 14 residues. TCRdb keeps only in-frame clones here, not all; method: immunoSEQ multiplex PCR. Here the sample spans about 680,000 clones, 55% to 85% being singletons. Sequenced: memory CD4+ T cells sorted from blood. Subset given: CD45RA-negative fraction. The clonotype comes from a woman in her twenties or thirties in good health. The chain has TRBV5-1 and TRBJ1-1; the D is unclear. CDR3 DNA: TGCGCCAGCCAACGTCTGGGCGGGAACACTGAAGCTTTCTTT. This codes for CASQRLGGNTEAFF.